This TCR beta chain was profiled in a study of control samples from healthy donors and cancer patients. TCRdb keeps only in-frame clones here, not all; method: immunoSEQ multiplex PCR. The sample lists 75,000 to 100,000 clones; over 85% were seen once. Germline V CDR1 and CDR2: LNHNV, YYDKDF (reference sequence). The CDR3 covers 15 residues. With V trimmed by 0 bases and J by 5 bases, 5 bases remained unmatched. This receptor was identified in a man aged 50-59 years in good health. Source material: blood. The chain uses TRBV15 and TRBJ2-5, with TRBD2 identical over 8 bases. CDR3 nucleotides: TGTGCCACCAGCAGAGATCGGGGGGGGCCGGAGACCCAGTACTTC. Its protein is CATSRDRGGPETQYF.